This is a list of T cell receptor beta chains from one sample in a study of radiotherapy plus CTLA-4 blockade in lung cancer. Libraries were prepared by immunoSEQ multiplex PCR; TCRdb keeps only in-frame clonotypes and omits some of them. This sample has 71,000 or so clones, with around 87% found just once. The sample in question was peripheral blood, obtained from a patient treated with radiotherapy plus ipilimumab. The receptors were sampled from a human donor with non-small cell lung cancer who had stable disease on radiotherapy plus ipilimumab. The CDR3 runs from the conserved cysteine through the conserved F or W. A D gene is named only where the DNA matches it firmly. Expanded clones get a size class; other rows say once, few or many, or leave the size out.

d_gene,abundance,v_gene,j_gene,CDR3aa,CDR3nt
NA,NA,TRBV7-9,TRBJ1-1,CASSSPGVVGNTEAFF,TGTGCCAGCAGCTCACCAGGGGTCGTCGGGAACACTGAAGCTTTCTTT
NA,NA,TRBV6-6,TRBJ1-4,CASSFRGTNEKLFF,TGTGCCAGCAGTTTCAGGGGAACTAATGAAAAACTGTTTTTT
NA,NA,TRBV28,TRBJ1-2,CASSLFRAEGYTF,TGTGCCAGCAGTTTATTCAGGGCAGAGGGCTACACCTTC
TRBD1,NA,TRBV18,TRBJ2-3,CASSPPGQGTDTQYF,TGTGCCAGCTCACCCCCGGGACAGGGGACAGATACGCAGTATTTT
NA,NA,TRBV6-1,TRBJ1-1,CASSGQMVGATEAFF,TGTGCCAGCAGTGGCCAAATGGTGGGGGCCACTGAAGCTTTCTTT
TRBD2,NA,TRBV28,TRBJ2-1,CASSPRGTSGRAVYDNEQFF,TGTGCCAGCAGTCCGAGAGGGACTAGCGGGAGGGCCGTTTATGACAATGAGCAGTTCTTC
NA,NA,TRBV29-1,TRBJ2-7,CSALEGADEQYF,TGCAGCGCCTTGGAGGGAGCTGACGAGCAGTACTTC
TRBD2,NA,TRBV2,TRBJ2-5,CASSEDRGVETQYF,TGTGCCAGCAGTGAAGACCGGGGGGTGGAGACCCAGTACTTC
NA,NA,TRBV10-2,TRBJ1-1,CASTQTGAEAFF,TGCGCCAGCACACAGACTGGCGCTGAAGCTTTCTTT
NA,NA,TRBV6-1,TRBJ2-7,CASSATGSYEQYF,TGTGCCAGCAGTGCGACGGGCTCCTACGAGCAGTACTTC
TRBD2,NA,TRBV4-2,TRBJ2-7,CASSEGAGGDYEQYF,TGTGCCAGCAGCGAAGGGGCGGGGGGGGACTACGAGCAGTACTTC
TRBD2,NA,TRBV30,TRBJ2-3,CAWSVRRLAGVYTQYF,TGTGCCTGGAGTGTAAGGAGACTAGCGGGAGTGTATACGCAGTATTTT
TRBD1,NA,TRBV14,TRBJ1-2,CASSQETRDRVSGYTF,TGTGCCAGCAGCCAAGAAACCCGGGACAGGGTTTCTGGCTACACCTTC
NA,once,TRBV11-2,TRBJ1-1,CASSLVRATEAFF,TGTGCCAGCAGCTTAGTTCGGGCCACTGAAGCTTTCTTT
TRBD2,few,TRBV4-2,TRBJ2-3,CASSQASGGTSRDTQYF,TGTGCCAGCAGCCAGGCTAGCGGGGGGACGTCAAGGGATACGCAGTATTTT
NA,NA,TRBV19,TRBJ1-5,CASSTLGRQNQPQHF,TGTGCCAGTAGTACCTTGGGACGGCAAAATCAGCCCCAGCATTTT
NA,NA,TRBV5-1,TRBJ1-4,CASSLTGQVEKLFF,TGCGCCAGCAGCTTGACAGGGCAGGTTGAAAAACTGTTTTTT
NA,NA,TRBV5-1,TRBJ1-1,CASSLVRVELRSHTEAFF,TGCGCCAGCAGCTTGGTCCGGGTTGAATTGCGGTCGCACACTGAAGCTTTCTTT
NA,NA,TRBV5-8,TRBJ2-7,CASSLGLLIGSYEQYF,TGTGCCAGCAGCTTGGGACTCCTCATTGGCTCCTACGAGCAGTACTTC
NA,NA,TRBV6-1,TRBJ1-1,CASRAFAGTDTEAFF,TGTGCCAGCAGGGCCTTTGCGGGGACCGACACTGAAGCTTTCTTT
NA,once,TRBV18,TRBJ2-1,CASSPGGDEQFF,TGTGCCAGCTCACCGGGGGGCGATGAGCAGTTCTTC
TRBD1,once,TRBV4-1,TRBJ1-2,CASSQAYRGEHYGYTF,TGCGCCAGCAGCCAAGCGTACAGGGGGGAACACTATGGCTACACCTTC
TRBD1,NA,TRBV29-1,TRBJ2-3,CSVFPTGRTDTQYF,TGCAGCGTTTTTCCGACAGGGAGAACAGATACGCAGTATTTT
NA,NA,TRBV27,TRBJ2-7,CASSLQDRPYEQYF,TGTGCCAGCAGTTTACAAGACAGACCCTACGAGCAGTACTTC
NA,NA,TRBV2,TRBJ1-6,CASSEEVRWPHNSPLHF,TGTGCCAGCAGTGAAGAGGTCCGGTGGCCGCATAATTCACCCCTCCACTTT
TRBD2,NA,TRBV9,TRBJ2-3,CASSVGSSGSTDTQYF,TGTGCCAGCAGCGTAGGGTCTAGCGGGAGTACAGATACGCAGTATTTT
NA,NA,TRBV9,TRBJ2-1,CASSVGLKGHEQFF,TGTGCCAGCAGCGTTGGACTAAAGGGCCATGAGCAGTTCTTC
NA,NA,TRBV6-1,TRBJ1-3,CASRPGHFSGNTIYF,TGTGCCAGCAGACCGGGACATTTCTCTGGAAACACCATATATTTT
NA,NA,TRBV19,TRBJ1-2,CASSKRSAGNLDGYTF,TGTGCCAGTAGTAAAAGATCAGCAGGAAATCTGGATGGCTACACCTTC
NA,once,TRBV5-1,TRBJ2-7,CASSLGQFSYEQYF,TGCGCCAGCAGCTTGGGGCAATTCTCCTACGAGCAGTACTTC
TRBD1,NA,TRBV18,TRBJ2-7,CASSPVTGFENEQYF,TGTGCCAGCTCACCAGTGACAGGGTTTGAGAACGAGCAGTACTTC
NA,once,TRBV4-2,TRBJ2-4,CASSQDLSSTLSKNIQYF,TGTGCCAGCAGCCAAGATTTAAGCTCCACCCTTAGCAAAAACATTCAGTACTTC
NA,NA,TRBV7-3,TRBJ1-2,CASSPQSGNYGYTF,TGTGCCAGCAGCCCCCAGTCGGGGAACTATGGCTACACCTTC
NA,NA,TRBV4-2,TRBJ1-3,CASSQAMVRGSGNTIYF,TGTGCCAGCAGCCAAGCCATGGTACGGGGCTCTGGAAACACCATATATTTT
TRBD2,NA,TRBV6-4,TRBJ2-1,CASSEGLAGGGNEQFF,TGTGCCAGCAGTGAGGGACTAGCGGGAGGGGGCAATGAGCAGTTCTTC
NA,NA,TRBV18,TRBJ2-1,CASSPRQGTSHEQFF,TGTGCCAGCTCACCTCGACAGGGAACTAGCCATGAGCAGTTCTTC
NA,NA,TRBV6-8,TRBJ2-3,CASSYSGLSHDTQYF,TGTGCCAGCAGTTACTCGGGACTGTCACATGATACGCAGTATTTT
TRBD2,NA,TRBV28,TRBJ2-3,CASSESTSGRARDTQYF,TGTGCCAGCAGCGAGTCAACTAGCGGGAGGGCCAGGGATACGCAGTATTTT
NA,few,TRBV28,TRBJ2-7,CASSSVDRNEQYF,TGTGCCAGCAGTTCAGTTGATCGGAACGAGCAGTACTTC
TRBD1,NA,TRBV7-9,TRBJ1-1,CASSLLTGANTEAFF,TGTGCCAGCAGCTTACTCACAGGGGCGAACACTGAAGCTTTCTTT
NA,NA,TRBV4-1,TRBJ1-1,CASSQERTNTEAFF,TGCGCCAGCAGCCAAGAGAGGACGAACACTGAAGCTTTCTTT
NA,NA,TRBV5-1,TRBJ1-1,CASSVDSEAFF,TGCGCCAGCAGCGTCGACAGTGAAGCTTTCTTT
NA,NA,TRBV7-3,TRBJ1-2,CASSLNTFYGYTF,TGTGCCAGCAGCTTAAACACATTTTATGGCTACACCTTC